This T cell receptor beta chain was recovered during a study of blood T cells in healthy people across ages. Findings and caveats of the study: The diversity estimates, figures obtained from one million T cells, were considered underestimates.

This clonotype was recorded many times. Its antigen is not known. This CDR3 has 12 amino acids. Germline lookup yields CDR1 DFQATT and CDR2 SNEGSKA (reference sequence). Primers used in a second PCR of about 6 to 11 cycles were a sample-barcoded 5' primer and a J-beta primer mix. A tag from a template-switch adaptor with 12 random nucleotides marked each cDNA molecule. TCRdb recomputed calls from the 5' RACE reads with MiXCR, one row per CDR3 protein. The table includes around 1,000,000 distinct CDR3 sequences, 35% to 40% detected once. This chain uses TRBV20-1 with TRBJ2-7; 8 bases are a match to TRBD1. The sample was blood. This clonotype originated in a man aged 18 to 30 in good health. The CDR3 loop reads CSSRQGAYEQYF. The DNA of the CDR3 is TGCAGCTCCCGGCAGGGGGCTTACGAGCAGTACTTC.